This note documents a single T cell receptor beta chain sequence. Its specific antigen is unknown. No base quality values were provided; no much bigger clone lies one nucleotide off. The sample is drawn from a study of cytomegalovirus exposure and HLA in healthy donors (dated by TCRdb to 2016 to 2017). Regarding the complete study: An earlier analysis of approximately 550 of the donors reported about 250 Gb of sequence data and roughly 110 million unique TCR beta sequences from some 180 million T cells. Among a few hundred genotyped donors of the cohort, an average of around 240,000 unique TCR beta nucleotide sequences were sequenced per donor, roughly 18% of them non-productive. In a later analysis, previously published TCR beta repertoires from more than 500 donors were re-analyzed and high-resolution HLA genotyping was added so that TCR occurrence patterns could be studied. To predict cytomegalovirus infection status, the study brought together high-throughput TCR immunosequencing, statistical association of individual TCRs with disease status, and machine learning. HLA typing covered class I and class II loci at four-digit resolution. About five DR-DQ haplotypes were treated as single units for association and clustering because of strong linkage in the cohort. The T cell repertoires of around 730 subjects were profiled by immunosequencing and related to cytomegalovirus serostatus. An earlier analysis of approximately 580 of the donors used high-throughput TCR beta sequencing to judge whether each TCR beta V gene segment behaved as functional or pseudogenic. A separate validation cohort of over a hundred different subjects was used in addition to the approximately 670-subject first cohort. The number of donors typed differed by locus, with 629-630 for A, B, C, DRB1 and DQB1, approximately 500 for DQA1, over 600 for DPA1, and 450 to 480 for DPB1. Of the roughly 400 genotyped donors, around 81% fell in the genetic ancestry cluster associated with self-reported Caucasian donors. Alongside the repertoire data, information on donor age, sex, ethnicity and CMV serostatus was compiled. Rather than using new phenotypic data, the later analysis identified candidate immune exposures from TCR beta sequences and from how often those sequences occurred across donors. The study aimed to test whether signatures of past pathogen exposure could be identified by cataloging public T cell receptors. Genome-wide SNP genotypes for about 65% of the roughly 700 donors were used in a later genetic analysis, which treated that subset as a discovery cohort. Approximately 300 gigabases of sequencing data and about 92 million unique TCR sequences made up an early release that covered approximately 650 HLA-typed donors. Every repertoire in the discovery cohort had been generated on one and the same sequencing platform. Broader findings and caveats from the paper: In a later genetic analysis, fewer N-insertions in productive TCRs were reported among donors in an Asian-associated ancestry cluster than the roughly 670-donor mean. In vitro tests confirmed that a few of the cytomegalovirus-associated TCR beta chains recognize cytomegalovirus antigens. Some IMGT-functional V segments, including TRBV6-2 and TRBV6-3, could not be distinguished by the 87-base-pair reads and were therefore excluded. The earlier analysis of 587 of the donors excluded roughly 17 rarely observed V segments, including chromosome 9 orphons, because counts were too low. In both the original and validation cohorts, the classifier was reported to diagnose cytomegalovirus status with high specificity and sensitivity. When HLA alleles, especially DR and DQ, strongly co-occurred, attributing TCR associations to individual alleles was difficult. In a later analysis, several top co-occurrence clusters were reported to appear linked to parvovirus B19, influenza, CMV and Epstein-Barr virus. A further reported finding was that TCR beta sequences accurately predicted the HLA-A and HLA-B alleles for most subjects in the first cohort. Linkage disequilibrium might explain the correlated functional status among segregating V segments, but an unknown experimental factor could not be ruled out. Across donors, most TCR sequences were observed very rarely, whereas some public TCRs were present in many individuals. In a later analysis, some 17,000 TCR beta sequences were associated with specific HLA alleles at a false discovery rate of 0.05. In an earlier analysis of some 550 of the donors, most TCR beta V segments were observed in productive rearrangements about 90% or about 30% of the time, broadly matching IMGT annotations. The only immune exposure information available for the cohort was CMV serostatus. According to the authors, the approach could potentially be generalized to other disease states and immunological phenotypes. An association between a missense DCLRE1C variant and V-gene and J-gene trimming of TCR beta chains was found in a later genetic analysis and replicated in an independent cohort. HLA typing was unavailable for some donors at each locus, so association tests used only the typed subset. The study listed 150 to 200 TCR beta chains as associated with cytomegalovirus. In a later analysis, HLA-associated TCR beta chains showed more clonal expansion and lower generation probabilities than non-associated chains that were equally common. In a later analysis, most CMV-associated TCR beta chains were found to appear HLA-restricted, with HLA associations seemingly driven largely by CMV exposure. A cluster of highly shared sequence variants was judged likely to be a technical artifact of the sequencing pipeline. According to a later analysis, TCR association rates differed among HLA loci, with DRB1 alleles showing the most associated TCRs and HLA-C alleles showing the fewest. The cohort was sequenced for TCR beta chains only, and without alpha or paired-chain data the features that could be detected were limited. Roughly uniform sequencing depth across donors was assumed in presence/absence analyses, although this assumption may not hold.

Receptor amplification or capture employed the immunoSEQ multiplex PCR assay. A mixture of 60 forward primers for TCR Vbeta segments and 13 reverse primers for TCR Jbeta segments was used in the multiplex PCR. The CDR3 region of rearranged TCR beta genes was amplified from genomic DNA with a multiplex PCR assay. The Illumina HiSeq System was used to sequence the amplified TCR beta libraries as 87-base-pair reads. The published analysis was carried out like this. A later analysis counted approximately 84 million unique TCR beta chains across the 666 repertoires, and roughly 9.9 million of these chains were shared by at least two donors. Raw reads were error-corrected and collapsed into unique sequences with a nearest-neighbor algorithm that merged closely related sequences to remove PCR and sequencing errors. To assign V, D and J gene segments, CDR3 sequences were aligned to IMGT reference sequences. For a sequence to be retained, a match of at least six nucleotides was required to both a V gene segment and a J gene segment. A rearrangement was called productive if the CDR3 had no stop codons and remained in frame with V and J, and every other rearrangement was called non-productive. CDR3 was defined by IMGT convention, running from the second conserved V-encoded cysteine to the conserved J-encoded phenylalanine. The earlier analysis of about 560 of the donors excluded any sequence lacking an unambiguous match to a single V gene segment. In an earlier analysis of 500 to 750 of the donors, V segments were called functional above 56.7% productive rearrangements and were called segregating when the between-donor standard deviation exceeded 5%. A statistical classification framework was built for diagnosing cytomegalovirus status from the catalog of TCR beta chain sequences. In a later analysis, TCR nucleotide sequences were compared against IMGT/GENE-DB human TR gene sequences so that V and J genes could be assigned. The TCRdist pipeline was used in a later analysis to assign CDR3 sequences and most-parsimonious VDJ recombination scenarios. A later analysis defined each TCR beta chain by its CDR3 amino acid sequence plus V-gene family, and excluded reads lacking a unique V-gene family. To address suspected cross-contamination and a sequencing artifact, a later analysis removed 450 to 700 highly shared, low-generation-probability nucleotide sequences. For each public chain, a later analysis derived a clonal expansion index from normalized ranks of inferred template counts within each repertoire. In a later analysis, generation probabilities were computed using a VDJ recombination model fitted to out-of-frame rearrangements, and the results were checked against IGoR. A later analysis scored TCR-TCR, TCR-HLA and TCR-CMV co-occurrence with hypergeometric tests, applying a repertoire-size bias correction to TCR pairs. In a later analysis, false discovery rates were estimated by permuting HLA or CMV assignments 20 times. A later analysis grouped co-occurring TCRs with DBSCAN, adding TCRdist sequence similarity when clustering within HLA-allele-positive subsets. Co-occurrence clustering excluded repertoires with fewer than 30,000 or more than 120,000 public chains, plus five with anomalous nucleotide sharing. TCRdb carries this immuneACCESS record with in-frame sequences only. Its versions omit some clonotypes, under half of them owing to an unresolved V gene in the studies checked, with the rest unexplained. That table gives V, J and clone size, and the DNA gave D and trimming. The sample table records under 200,000 clones; over 75% of these occur just once. Of the sample, roughly 0.5% is held by the ten largest clones.

The cohort consisted of fewer than 700 healthy bone marrow donors. All cohort members were sampled while nominally healthy, although unrecorded immune exposures were likely present. The donor was CMV seronegative and belonged to the group of approximately 320 seronegative cohort members. A peripheral blood sample was provided by each donor, and peripheral blood mononuclear cells were used for TCR beta sequencing. The Qiagen DNeasy Blood Extraction Kit was used to extract genomic DNA from the blood cell samples. Unmatched junction bases come to 5, with V trimmed by 1 base and J by 9 bases. CDR3 length: 15 amino acids, cysteine to phenylalanine. The kept DNA is CDR3 alone, 45 bases in frame from the first base. CDR1 SGDLS and CDR2 YYNGEE are derived from the germline V gene.

Input material: PBMCs. The receptor chain draws on TRBV9 and TRBJ2-1, with 12 bases aligning to TRBD2. The sequence was collected from a woman between 45 and 60 years old in good health and CMV-seronegative. The base sequence is TGTGCCAGCAGCGTAAGGACTAGCGGGACAGGTGAGCAGTTCTTC. It is translated as CASSVRTSGTGEQFF.